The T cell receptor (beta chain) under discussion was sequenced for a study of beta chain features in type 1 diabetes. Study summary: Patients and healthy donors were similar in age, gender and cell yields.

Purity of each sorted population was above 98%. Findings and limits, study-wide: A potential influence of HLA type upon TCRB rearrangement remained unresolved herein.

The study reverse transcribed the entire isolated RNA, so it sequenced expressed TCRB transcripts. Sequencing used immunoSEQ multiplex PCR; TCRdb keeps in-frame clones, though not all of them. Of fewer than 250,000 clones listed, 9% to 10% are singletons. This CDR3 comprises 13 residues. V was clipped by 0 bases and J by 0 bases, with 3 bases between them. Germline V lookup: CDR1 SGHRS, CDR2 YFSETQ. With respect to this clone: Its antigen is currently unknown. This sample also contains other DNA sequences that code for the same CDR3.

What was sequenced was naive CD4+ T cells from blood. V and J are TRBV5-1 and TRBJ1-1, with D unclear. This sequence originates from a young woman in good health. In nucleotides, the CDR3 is TGCGCCAGCAGCTTGGCCGTGAACACTGAAGCTTTCTTT. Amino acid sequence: CASSLAVNTEAFF.